These 24 T cell receptor beta chains share one sample of origin, sequenced in a study of cytomegalovirus exposure and HLA in healthy donors (dated by TCRdb to the late 2010s). The library was obtained by the immunoSEQ multiplex PCR assay. For the multiplex PCR, a mixture combining 60 forward primers for TCR Vbeta segments and 13 reverse primers for TCR Jbeta segments was used. Drawn from immuneACCESS, this table holds only the in-frame rearrangements with V and J called that TCRdb kept. Clones are partly lost; checked studies trace under half to an unresolved V gene and leave the rest unexplained. Here the sample has around 140,000 clones; 60% to 85% occur a single time. The ten largest clonotypes hold around 7% of the sample. Sequences were obtained from PBMCs. The receptors here all came from a man in his thirties or forties in good health and CMV-seronegative.

V is TRBV18 and J is TRBJ1-2; 7 nucleotides line up with TRBD1. Looked up from germline, CDR1 is KGHSH and CDR2 is LQKENI. The CDR3 is 14 amino acids. V lost 2 bases to trimming and J lost 4 bases; unmatched junction nucleotides: 4. The CDR3 DNA reads as TGTGCCAGCTCACCATTGGGACAGACCTATGGCTACACCTTC. Its protein is CASSPLGQTYGYTF.

In regard to this clone: Compared with germline, one end of the junction differs, possibly owing to a read error. The V and J genes are TRBV25-1 and TRBJ1-1; D is perhaps TRBD1 (5 bases). The CDR3 totals 17 residues. Germline CDR1 and CDR2: MGHDK and SYGVNS. The DNA of the CDR3 is TGTGCCAGCAGCGAATATTGGGAGGGACCGTTGAACACTGAAGCTTTCTTT. Translating it yields CASSEYWEGPLNTEAFF.

CDR3 bases: TGTGCCAGCAGCGCTACAGGAAACTCCTACGAGCAGTACTTC. This sequence encodes CASSATGNSYEQYF. The chain combines TRBV14 with TRBJ2-7; the D gene is possibly TRBD1 (5 bases). Looked up from germline, CDR1 is SGHDN and CDR2 is FVKESK. The CDR3 sequence is 14 residues long. The germline V and J ends were trimmed by 5 bases and 0 bases, with 11 bases remaining between them.

The rearrangement uses TRBV6-1 and TRBJ2-5, with D unresolved. The J call may be mistaken, given a closer DNA end match to TRBJ2-7. The germline CDR1 and CDR2 sequences are MNHNS and SASEGT. The CDR3 is 14 residues long. The CDR3 spells CASSEATGSYEQYF. The DNA of the CDR3 is TGTGCCAGCAGTGAAGCCACCGGTTCCTACGAGCAGTACTTC.

The chain joins TRBV5-1 to TRBJ2-2; possible D gene TRBD2, 5 bases. This CDR3 comprises 14 residues. V lost 0 bases to trimming and J lost 7 bases, with 10 bases between them. Germline V CDR1 and CDR2: SGHRS, YFSETQ. The CDR3 loop is CASSLERDYGELFF. In DNA, the CDR3 is TGCGCCAGCAGCTTGGAACGGGATTACGGGGAGCTGTTTTTT.

This chain uses TRBV6-1 with TRBJ1-3; unclear D gene. Per germline, CDR1 MNHNS and CDR2 SASEGT. The CDR3 runs 12 residues. Between the trimmed V and J ends, which lost 6 bases and 4 bases, there was a span of 7 bases. The CDR3 nucleotides read TGTGCCAGCAGGACATTGGGAAACACCATATATTTT. Residues: CASRTLGNTIYF.

V gene TRBV7-2 combines with J gene TRBJ2-1; 10 positions agree with TRBD1. The V segment lost 5 bases and the J segment 8 bases; nucleotides outside the gene matches: 3. The CDR3 spans 13 residues. The V gene's germline CDR1 is SGHTA and CDR2 FQGNSA. The CDR3 sequence is CASSPGQGYEQFF. The CDR3, as DNA: TGTGCCAGCAGCCCGGGACAGGGGTATGAGCAGTTCTTC.

The CDR3 loop reads CASSLASGLAGYTGSYEQYF. The CDR3 bases are TGTGCCAGCAGCTTGGCCTCGGGACTAGCGGGCTACACCGGCTCCTACGAGCAGTACTTC. This chain links TRBV5-4 with TRBJ2-5; the match to TRBD2 covers 12 bases. The DNA end lines up better with TRBJ2-7; the J call may be wrong. The CDR3 loop spans 20 amino acids. CDR1 and CDR2 from the germline V gene are SGHNT and YYREEE (reference sequence).

This sequence joins TRBV10-3 and TRBJ2-2, with 9 bases identical to TRBD1. V was clipped by 4 bases and J by 7 bases; unmatched bases: 10. Germline CDR1 and CDR2: ENHRY and SYGVKD. This CDR3 comprises 16 residues. CDR3 region: CAISAGTGWENGELFF. The CDR3, as DNA: TGTGCCATCAGTGCCGGGACAGGGTGGGAGAACGGGGAGCTGTTTTTT.

This clone was detected many times. The chain recombines TRBV30 with TRBJ2-7; possible D gene TRBD2, 6 bases. V dropped 2 bases and J dropped 6 bases, with 17 bases sitting between them. The CDR3 length is 14 residues. The germline V gene has CDR1 GTSNPN and CDR2 SVGIG (reference sequence). The CDR3 loop reads CAWSPHGGPSEQYF. Written as DNA, the CDR3 is TGTGCCTGGAGTCCCCACGGAGGGCCGAGCGAGCAGTACTTC.

V gene TRBV29-1 combines with J gene TRBJ2-5; 10 bases line up with TRBD2. CDR1 is SQVTM, CDR2 ANQGSEA, per germline. V was pared by 6 bases and J by 5 bases, with 12 bases of the junction left unmatched. The CDR3 runs 15 residues. CDR3 region: CSVAPGLAGVETQYF. In DNA form, the CDR3 reads TGCAGCGTGGCTCCCGGCCTAGCGGGAGTGGAGACCCAGTACTTC. The full variable domain, in which reference TRBV29-1 and TRBJ2-5 provide the parts outside the CDR3, is SAVISQKPSRDICQRGTSLTIQCQVDSQVTMMFWYRQQPGQSLTLIATANQGSEATYESGFVIDKFPISRPNLTFSTLTVSNMSPEDSSIYLCSVAPGLAGVETQYFGPGTRLLVL.

The rearrangement uses TRBV9 and TRBJ1-1; 8 bases are shared with TRBD1. This CDR3 spans 14 amino acids. Germline V gene lookup returns CDR1 SGDLS and CDR2 YYNGEE. After removal of 4 bases from V and 1 base from J, the junction contained 3 bases not matched to a gene. Here the CDR3 DNA reads TGTGCCAGCAGCCGACAGGGGACGAACACTGAAGCTTTCTTT. Its protein product is CASSRQGTNTEAFF.

The CDR3 protein is CASSPPGASSTDTQYF. The CDR3 DNA sequence: TGTGCCAGCTCACCACCGGGGGCCTCTAGCACAGATACGCAGTATTTT. The gene calls are TRBV18 and TRBJ2-3, with D perhaps TRBD1 (6 bases). V gave up 0 bases and J gave up 0 bases, with 10 bases separating them. Per the germline V gene, CDR1 is KGHSH and CDR2 is LQKENI. The CDR3 loop spans 16 amino acids.

This clone was observed once. The V gene is TRBV4-2, the J gene TRBJ2-5; 9 positions agree with TRBD2. Germline values: CDR1 LGHNA, CDR2 YNFKEQ. This CDR3 is built from 18 residues. Unmatched junction bases numbered 14, after V lost 1 base and J lost 5 bases. CDR3 in amino acids: CASSQGPRVSGGRETQYF. The CDR3 coding sequence is TGTGCCAGCAGCCAAGGCCCCAGGGTTAGCGGGGGTCGGGAGACCCAGTACTTC.

This clone occurred a few times. V usage is TRBV2 and J usage is TRBJ2-5; the match to TRBD2 covers 13 bases. The trim removed 3 bases at V and 4 bases at J, leaving 14 bases unmatched. The V gene's germline CDR1 is SNHLY and CDR2 FYNNEI. This CDR3 spans 19 amino acids. The CDR3 region has the DNA TGTGCCAGCAGTGACCTTCCCGGGACTAGCGGGGAGGTGAGAGAGACCCAGTACTTC. Translated: CASSDLPGTSGEVRETQYF. Variable domain in full (rest from reference TRBV2 and TRBJ2-5): EPEVTQTPSHQVTQMGQEVILRCVPISNHLYFYWYRQILGQKVEFLVSFYNNEISEKSEIFDDQFSVERPDGSNFTLKIRSTKLEDSAMYFCASSDLPGTSGEVRETQYFGPGTRLLVL.

This clone was found a few times. The chain links TRBV4-1 to TRBJ2-2, with D uncertain. The ends were cut back, 0 bases at V and 0 bases at J, with 5 bases in the middle. This CDR3 has 15 amino acids. The germline CDR1 and CDR2 sequences are MGHRA and YSYEKL. The CDR3 region has the DNA TGCGCCAGCAGCCAAGAGGCTGCGAACACCGGGGAGCTGTTTTTT. Protein: CASSQEAANTGELFF.

The CDR3 bases are TGTGCCAGCACTATGTCTGGGGCCAACGTCCTGACTTTC. Amino acid sequence: CASTMSGANVLTF. This chain links TRBV2 with TRBJ2-6, with D hard to call. Germline CDR1 and CDR2: SNHLY and FYNNEI. V was clipped by 7 bases and J by 1 base, with 5 bases between them. The CDR3 is made up of 13 amino acids.

This clone came up once. The genes are TRBV29-1 and TRBJ1-1; the D is unclear. The CDR3 consists of 13 residues. Trimming took 6 bases from V and 0 from J, leaving 11 bases between them. Germline V gives CDR1 SQVTM, CDR2 ANQGSEA. The CDR3 loop is CSVRGVLNTEAFF. For the CDR3, the DNA is TGCAGCGTGCGGGGAGTATTGAACACTGAAGCTTTCTTT.

The chain couples TRBV7-3 to TRBJ2-2; 10 bases fit TRBD1. Germline lookup yields CDR1 SGHTA and CDR2 FQGTGA. J gave up 6 bases and V 2 bases, and 3 bases lay outside the gene matches. This CDR3 contains 15 residues. The CDR3 DNA reads as TGTGCCAGCAGCTTACGGGACAGGGGTGCCGGGGAGCTGTTTTTT. Translating gives CASSLRDRGAGELFF.

This chain joins TRBV4-2 and TRBJ2-6; D perhaps matches TRBD1 (6 bases). V lost 4 bases to trimming and J lost 0 bases, with 13 bases between them. The germline CDR1 and CDR2 sequences are LGHNA and YNFKEQ. This CDR3 is built from 17 residues. The CDR3 is CASSRDTRPSGANVLTF. The CDR3, as DNA: TGTGCCAGCAGCCGGGACACTAGACCCTCTGGGGCCAACGTCCTGACTTTC.

The rearrangement links TRBV29-1 to TRBJ2-7, with TRBD2 as a possible D gene (5 bases). CDR3 length: 12 amino acids. The germline CDR1 and CDR2 sequences are SQVTM and ANQGSEA. V gave up 6 bases and J gave up 0 bases, with 9 bases separating them. The CDR3 is CSVGSSSYEQYF. In DNA, the CDR3 is TGCAGCGTAGGGAGCAGCTCCTACGAGCAGTACTTC.

This sequence joins TRBV6-5 and TRBJ2-3; D perhaps matches TRBD2 (5 bases). V was trimmed by 4 bases and J by 2 bases, leaving 10 bases between them. The CDR3 has 14 amino acids. Germline CDR1 reads MNHEY; CDR2 reads SVGAGI. CDR3 DNA: TGTGCCAGCAGTTCCCACGGGGACACAGATACGCAGTATTTT. Residues: CASSSHGDTDTQYF.

The chain is built from TRBV27 and TRBJ2-1; 7 nucleotides align to TRBD2. After removal of 6 bases from V and 0 bases from J, the junction contained 8 bases not matched to a gene. Looked up from germline, CDR1 is MNHEY and CDR2 is SMNVEV (reference sequence). This CDR3 region has 16 residues. In DNA, the CDR3 is TGTGCCAGCAGAACGGTCCGCGGGAGCTCCTACAATGAGCAGTTCTTC. Its protein product is CASRTVRGSSYNEQFF.

The gene calls are TRBV19 and TRBJ2-2; 9 bases are shared with TRBD2. V trimming: 3 bases; J trimming: 6 bases; junction bases outside the gene matches: 14. The CDR3 sequence is 18 residues long. The germline V gene encodes CDR1 LNHDA and CDR2 SQIVND (reference sequence). CDR3 sequence reads: CASSITREGLFESGELFF. Here the CDR3 DNA reads TGTGCCAGTAGTATCACGCGGGAGGGTTTGTTTGAGTCCGGGGAGCTGTTTTTT.